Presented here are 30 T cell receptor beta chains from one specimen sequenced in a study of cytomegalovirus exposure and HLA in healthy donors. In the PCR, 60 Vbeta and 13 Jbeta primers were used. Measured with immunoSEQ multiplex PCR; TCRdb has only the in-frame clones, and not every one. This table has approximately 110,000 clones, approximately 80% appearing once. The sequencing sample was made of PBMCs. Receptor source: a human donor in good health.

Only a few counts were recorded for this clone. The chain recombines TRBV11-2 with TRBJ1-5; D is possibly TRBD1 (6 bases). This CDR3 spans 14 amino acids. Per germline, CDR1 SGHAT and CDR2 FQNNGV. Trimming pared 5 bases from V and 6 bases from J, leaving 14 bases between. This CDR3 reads CASSQPGTTQPQHF. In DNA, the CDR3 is TGTGCCAGCAGCCAGCCGGGGACAACTCAGCCCCAGCATTTT.

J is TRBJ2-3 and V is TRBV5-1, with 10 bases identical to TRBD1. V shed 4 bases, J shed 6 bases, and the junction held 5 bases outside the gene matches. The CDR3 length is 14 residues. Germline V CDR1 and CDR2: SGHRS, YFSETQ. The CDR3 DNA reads TGCGCCAGCAGCCCGGGGACAGGGGTCGATACGCAGTATTTT. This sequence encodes CASSPGTGVDTQYF.

The CDR3 loop reads CASSKDGPSGNTIYF. The CDR3 DNA reads TGTGCCAGCAGCAAAGACGGTCCTTCTGGAAACACCATATATTTT. The chain combines TRBV21-1 with TRBJ1-3. TRBV21-1 is tagged as a pseudogene. This CDR3 is built from 15 residues.

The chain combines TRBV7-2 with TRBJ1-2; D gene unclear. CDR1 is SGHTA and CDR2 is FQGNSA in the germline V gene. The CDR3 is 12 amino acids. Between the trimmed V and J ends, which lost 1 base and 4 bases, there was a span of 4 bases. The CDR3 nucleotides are TGTGCCAGCAGCTTAGGTAGCTATGGCTACACCTTC. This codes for CASSLGSYGYTF.

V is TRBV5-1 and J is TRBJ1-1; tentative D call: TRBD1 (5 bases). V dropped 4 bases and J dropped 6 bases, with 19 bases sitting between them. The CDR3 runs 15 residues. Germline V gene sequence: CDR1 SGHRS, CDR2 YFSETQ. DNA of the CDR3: TGCGCCAGCAGCCCGGATGGGGACTTGAGCTCTGAAGCTTTCTTT. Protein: CASSPDGDLSSEAFF.

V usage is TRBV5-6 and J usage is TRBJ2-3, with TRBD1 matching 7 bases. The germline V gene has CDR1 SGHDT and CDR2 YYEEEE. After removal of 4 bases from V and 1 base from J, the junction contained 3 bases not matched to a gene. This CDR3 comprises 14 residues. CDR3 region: CASSVDRGTDTQYF. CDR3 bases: TGTGCCAGCAGCGTTGACAGGGGCACAGATACGCAGTATTTT.

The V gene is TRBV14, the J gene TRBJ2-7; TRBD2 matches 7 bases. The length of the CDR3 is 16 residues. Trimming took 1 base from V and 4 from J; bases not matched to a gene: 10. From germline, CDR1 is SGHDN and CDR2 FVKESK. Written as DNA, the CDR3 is TGTGCCAGCAGCCAAGTCGGCGGGAGTGGAATATACGAGCAGTACTTC. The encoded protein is CASSQVGGSGIYEQYF.

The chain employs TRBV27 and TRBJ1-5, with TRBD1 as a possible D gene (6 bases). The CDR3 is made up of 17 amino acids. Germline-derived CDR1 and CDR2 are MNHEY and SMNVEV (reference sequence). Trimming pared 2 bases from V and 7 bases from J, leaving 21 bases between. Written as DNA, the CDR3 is TGTGCCAGCAGTTTAGCCCCCATGGACTCAGGGGAACAGCCCCAGCATTTT. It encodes CASSLAPMDSGEQPQHF.

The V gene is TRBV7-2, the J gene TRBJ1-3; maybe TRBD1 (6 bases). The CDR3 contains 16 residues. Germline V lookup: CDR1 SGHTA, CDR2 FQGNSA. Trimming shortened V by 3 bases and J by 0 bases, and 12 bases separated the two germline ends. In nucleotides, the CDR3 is TGTGCCAGCAGCTTGGGACAACAGTTCTCTGGAAACACCATATATTTT. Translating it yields CASSLGQQFSGNTIYF.

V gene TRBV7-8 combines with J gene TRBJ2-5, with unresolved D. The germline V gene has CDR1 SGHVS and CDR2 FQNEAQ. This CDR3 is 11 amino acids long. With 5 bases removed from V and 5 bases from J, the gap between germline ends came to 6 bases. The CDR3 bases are TGTGCCAGCAGCGCGATGGAGACCCAGTACTTC. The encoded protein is CASSAMETQYF.

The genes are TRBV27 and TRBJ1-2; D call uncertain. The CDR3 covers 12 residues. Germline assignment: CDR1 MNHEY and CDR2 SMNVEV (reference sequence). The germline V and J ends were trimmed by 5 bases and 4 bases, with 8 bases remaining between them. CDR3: CASSLRGYGYTF. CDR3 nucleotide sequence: TGTGCCAGCAGTCTGCGCGGCTATGGCTACACCTTC.

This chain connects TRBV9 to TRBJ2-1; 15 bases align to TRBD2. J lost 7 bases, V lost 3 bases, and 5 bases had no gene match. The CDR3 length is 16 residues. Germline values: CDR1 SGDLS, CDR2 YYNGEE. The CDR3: CASSGWTSGRANEQFF. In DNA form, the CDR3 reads TGTGCCAGCAGCGGTTGGACTAGCGGGAGGGCGAATGAGCAGTTCTTC.

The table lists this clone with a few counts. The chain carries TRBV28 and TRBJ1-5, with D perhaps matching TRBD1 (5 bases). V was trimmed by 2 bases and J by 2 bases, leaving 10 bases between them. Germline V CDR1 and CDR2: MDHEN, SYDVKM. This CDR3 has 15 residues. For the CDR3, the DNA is TGTGCCAGCAGTTTAACCAGGGTAGGCAATCAGCCCCAGCATTTT. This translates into CASSLTRVGNQPQHF.

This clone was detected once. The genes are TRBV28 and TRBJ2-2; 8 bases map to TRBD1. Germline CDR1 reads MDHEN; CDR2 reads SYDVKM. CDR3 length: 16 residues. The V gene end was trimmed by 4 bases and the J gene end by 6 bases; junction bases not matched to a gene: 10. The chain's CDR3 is CASSSPPTGGPGELFF. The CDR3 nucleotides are TGTGCCAGCAGTTCACCGCCTACAGGGGGTCCCGGGGAGCTGTTTTTT.

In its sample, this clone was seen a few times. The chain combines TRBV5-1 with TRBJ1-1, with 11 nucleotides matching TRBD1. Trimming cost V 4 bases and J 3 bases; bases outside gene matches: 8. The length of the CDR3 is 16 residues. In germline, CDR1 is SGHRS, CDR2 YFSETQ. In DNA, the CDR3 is TGCGCCAGCAGCAGAACTCCGGGACAGGGGGACACTGAAGCTTTCTTT. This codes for CASSRTPGQGDTEAFF.

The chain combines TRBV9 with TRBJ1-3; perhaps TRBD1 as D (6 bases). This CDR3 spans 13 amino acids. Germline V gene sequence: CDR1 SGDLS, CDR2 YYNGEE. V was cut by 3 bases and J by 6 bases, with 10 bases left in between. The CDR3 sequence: CASSGQAINTIYF. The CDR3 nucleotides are TGTGCCAGCAGCGGACAGGCTATAAACACCATATATTTT.

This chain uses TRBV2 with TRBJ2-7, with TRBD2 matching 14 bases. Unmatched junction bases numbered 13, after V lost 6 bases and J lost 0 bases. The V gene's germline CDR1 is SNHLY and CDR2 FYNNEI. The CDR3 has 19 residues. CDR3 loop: CASRVTTGTSGGISYEQYF. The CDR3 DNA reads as TGTGCCAGCAGGGTGACGACCGGGACTAGCGGGGGAATCTCCTACGAGCAGTACTTC.

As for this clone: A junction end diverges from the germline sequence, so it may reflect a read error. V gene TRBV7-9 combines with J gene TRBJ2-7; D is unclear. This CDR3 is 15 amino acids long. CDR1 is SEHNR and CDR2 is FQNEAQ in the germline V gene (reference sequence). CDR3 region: CSSSLSSRGSYEQYF. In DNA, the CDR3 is TGTTCCAGCAGCTTAAGTTCCAGAGGCTCCTACGAGCAGTACTTC. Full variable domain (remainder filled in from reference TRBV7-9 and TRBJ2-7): DTGVSQNPRHKITKRGQNVTFRCDPISEHNRLYWYRQTLGQGPEFLTYFQNEAQLEKSRLLSDRFSAERPKGSFSTLEIQRTEQGDSAMYLCSSSLSSRGSYEQYFGPGTRLTVT.

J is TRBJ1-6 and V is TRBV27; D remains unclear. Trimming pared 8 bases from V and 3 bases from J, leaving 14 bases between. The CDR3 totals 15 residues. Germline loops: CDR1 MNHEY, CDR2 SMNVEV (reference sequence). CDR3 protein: CASRMRPDYNSPLHF. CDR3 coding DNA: TGTGCCAGCCGAATGCGGCCCGACTATAATTCACCCCTCCACTTT.

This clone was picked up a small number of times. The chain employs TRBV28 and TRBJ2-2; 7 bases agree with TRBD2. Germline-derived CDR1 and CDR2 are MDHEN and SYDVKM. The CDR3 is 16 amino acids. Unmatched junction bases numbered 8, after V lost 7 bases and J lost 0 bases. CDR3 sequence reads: CASTKPGLSNTGELFF. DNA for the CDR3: TGTGCCAGCACCAAACCGGGACTATCGAACACCGGGGAGCTGTTTTTT.

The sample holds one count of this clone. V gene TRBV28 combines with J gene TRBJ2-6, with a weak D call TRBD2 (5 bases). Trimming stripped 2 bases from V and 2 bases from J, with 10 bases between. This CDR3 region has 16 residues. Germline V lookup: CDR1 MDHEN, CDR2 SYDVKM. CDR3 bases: TGTGCCAGCAGTTTAGTGGGAGTGGCTGGGGCCAACGTCCTGACTTTC. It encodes CASSLVGVAGANVLTF.

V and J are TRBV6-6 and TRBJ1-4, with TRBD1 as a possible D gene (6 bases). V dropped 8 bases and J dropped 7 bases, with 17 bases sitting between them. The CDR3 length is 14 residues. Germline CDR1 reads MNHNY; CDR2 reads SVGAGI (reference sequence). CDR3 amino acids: CASLRGYGGEKLFF. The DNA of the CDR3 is TGTGCCAGCTTAAGGGGGTATGGAGGTGAAAAACTGTTTTTT.

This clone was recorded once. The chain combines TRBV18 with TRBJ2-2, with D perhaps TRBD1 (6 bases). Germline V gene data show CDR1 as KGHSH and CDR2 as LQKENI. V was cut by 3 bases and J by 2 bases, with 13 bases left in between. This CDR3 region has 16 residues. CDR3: CASSPNVTGNTGELFF. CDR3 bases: TGTGCCAGCTCACCGAACGTGACAGGCAACACCGGGGAGCTGTTTTTT.

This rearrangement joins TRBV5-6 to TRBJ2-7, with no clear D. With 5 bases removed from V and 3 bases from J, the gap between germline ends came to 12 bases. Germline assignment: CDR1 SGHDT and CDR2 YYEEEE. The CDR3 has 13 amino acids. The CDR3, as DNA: TGTGCCAGCAGTCGAGCCCGGAGCTACGAGCAGTACTTC. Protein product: CASSRARSYEQYF.

DNA for the CDR3: TGCGCCAGCAGCCAGCGCGGACAGGATGGCTACACCTTC. Encoded protein: CASSQRGQDGYTF. V is TRBV4-1 and J is TRBJ1-2; 7 bases are a match to TRBD1. V lost 3 bases to trimming and J lost 6 bases; unmatched junction nucleotides: 4. The V gene's germline CDR1 is MGHRA and CDR2 YSYEKL. CDR3 size: 13 residues.

The DNA of the CDR3 is TGTGCCAGCAGCTCACAGGGGGATCACACCGGGGAGCTGTTTTTT. Its protein is CASSSQGDHTGELFF. The chain employs TRBV5-6 and TRBJ2-2; TRBD1 agrees at 8 bases. J was trimmed by 3 bases and V by 3 bases; bases with no gene match: 4. From germline, CDR1 is SGHDT and CDR2 YYEEEE. The CDR3 spans 15 residues.

The CDR3 DNA reads TGCGCCAGCAGCCTAGATGGACAGGGGGGTAACTATGGCTACACCTTC. Translating gives CASSLDGQGGNYGYTF. The chain is built from TRBV5-1 and TRBJ1-2; 10 bases fit TRBD1. With 4 bases clipped from V and 1 base from J, the junction kept 7 bases outside the gene matches. This CDR3 has 16 amino acids. In germline, CDR1 is SGHRS, CDR2 YFSETQ.

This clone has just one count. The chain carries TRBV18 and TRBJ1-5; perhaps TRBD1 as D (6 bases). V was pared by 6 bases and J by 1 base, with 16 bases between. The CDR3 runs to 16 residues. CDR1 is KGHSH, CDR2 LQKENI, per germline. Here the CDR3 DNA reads TGTGCCAGCTCCACGACAGGAAGGACAAGCAATCAGCCCCAGCATTTT. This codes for CASSTTGRTSNQPQHF. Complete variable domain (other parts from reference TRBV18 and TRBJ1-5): NAGVMQNPRHLVRRRGQEARLRCSPMKGHSHVYWYRQLPEEGLKFMVYLQKENIIDESGMPKERFSAEFPKEGPSILRIQQVVRGDSAAYFCASSTTGRTSNQPQHFGDGTRLSIL.

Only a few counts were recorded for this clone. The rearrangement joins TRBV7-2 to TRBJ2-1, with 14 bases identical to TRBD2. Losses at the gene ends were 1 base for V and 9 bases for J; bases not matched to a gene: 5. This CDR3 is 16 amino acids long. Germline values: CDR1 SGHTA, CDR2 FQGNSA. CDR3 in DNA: TGTGCCAGCAGCTTAGGCGGGACTAGCGGGAGTGGTGAGCAGTTCTTC. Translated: CASSLGGTSGSGEQFF.

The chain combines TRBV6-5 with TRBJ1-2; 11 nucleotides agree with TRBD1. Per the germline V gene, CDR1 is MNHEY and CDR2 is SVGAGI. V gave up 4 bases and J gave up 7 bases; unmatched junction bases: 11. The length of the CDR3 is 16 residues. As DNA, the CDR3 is TGTGCCAGCAGTTTGGGACAGGGGGTGGTTCTTGGTGGCTACACCTTC. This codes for CASSLGQGVVLGGYTF.